This T cell receptor beta chain was found in a study of T-cell memory formation after mild COVID-19. This CDR3 has 13 residues. From germline, CDR1 is SEHNR and CDR2 FQNEAQ (reference sequence). V dropped 8 bases and J dropped 6; count of bases not matched to a gene: 7. Regarding this clonotype: Its antigen is unidentified.

One entry per CDR3 protein, called by TCRdb with MiXCR from the 5' RACE reads. This table has under 150,000 distinct CDR3 sequences, 22% appearing once. Study conclusions and caveats: Largely, contracting CD4+ clones fell within CM and EM, and contracting CD8+ clones within EMRA.

The sequenced sample was PBMCs or a T cell subset sorted from them (not recorded which). The rearrangement joins TRBV7-9 to TRBJ1-2; 9 bases map to TRBD1. This clonotype was sampled from a man younger than 35 who had mild COVID-19 (a few samples of this study predate the infection). Cell type and time point are not known. CDR3 loop: CASRTGGVDGYTF. As DNA, the CDR3 is TGTGCCAGCCGTACAGGGGGCGTGGATGGCTACACCTTC.